The 9 T cell receptor beta chains given below trace back to one sample, sequenced in a study of blood T cell repertoires in COVID-19 (dated by TCRdb to the early 2020s). The method behind the library was the immunoSEQ multiplex PCR assay. In its TCRdb copy, this immuneACCESS table keeps in-frame sequences only and misses some clones. Where compared with another copy, unresolved V genes explain less than half of these, and the others have no known cause. The sample data list 250,000 to 300,000 clones, and about 90% of these were observed just once. The ten biggest clones cover 11% of the sample. The sample was peripheral blood. These receptors all come from a woman aged 25 to 39 with COVID-19, enrolled during active disease.

This rearrangement joins TRBV9 to TRBJ2-7; D is perhaps TRBD1 (6 bases). The V end was cut by 1 base, the J end by 2 bases, with 10 bases between. Germline CDR1 and CDR2: SGDLS and YYNGEE. The CDR3 extends over 14 amino acids. The CDR3 coding sequence is TGTGCCAGCAGCGTAAGAGGACAGACCTACGAGCAGTACTTC. Protein product: CASSVRGQTYEQYF.

This clone appeared once. The V call is TRBV24-1, the J call TRBJ2-3, with D possibly being TRBD1 (5 bases). Trimming took 1 base from V and 2 from J, leaving 9 bases between them. CDR1 and CDR2 (germline): KGHDR, SFDVKD. The length of the CDR3 is 15 residues. As DNA, the CDR3 is TGTGCCACCAGTGATTTAAAGACAGCCACAGATACGCAGTATTTT. It codes for CATSDLKTATDTQYF.

This clone has more than one count but fewer than ten. The chain uses TRBV6-5 and TRBJ2-6, with D hard to call. This CDR3 is built from 12 residues. CDR1 is MNHEY and CDR2 is SVGAGI in the germline V gene. Trimming removed 7 bases at V and 1 base at J, with 2 bases between. The CDR3 region is CASTSGANVLTF. In DNA, the CDR3 is TGTGCCAGCACGTCTGGGGCCAACGTCCTGACTTTC.

The gene calls are TRBV27 and TRBJ1-2, with 7 bases fitting TRBD1. J lost 4 bases, V lost 0 bases, and 2 bases had no gene match. The CDR3 is 14 amino acids. Germline CDR1 is MNHEY and CDR2 is SMNVEV (reference sequence). CDR3 protein: CASSLSAGGYGYTF. CDR3 nucleotide sequence: TGTGCCAGCAGTTTATCCGCAGGGGGCTATGGCTACACCTTC.

The chain has TRBV15 and TRBJ1-5, with 7 bases matching TRBD1. This CDR3 is built from 17 residues. V gave up 3 bases and J gave up 3 bases; unmatched junction bases: 11. The germline CDR1 and CDR2 sequences are LNHNV and YYDKDF (reference sequence). CDR3 sequence reads: CATSSTRQGSDNQPQHF. DNA for the CDR3: TGTGCCACCAGCAGCACCCGACAGGGATCCGACAATCAGCCCCAGCATTTT.

This chain connects TRBV4-2 to TRBJ2-7, with TRBD2 matching over 7 bases. V was pared by 1 base and J by 2 bases, with 14 bases of the junction left unmatched. The CDR3 runs 18 residues. Germline loops: CDR1 LGHNA, CDR2 YNFKEQ. The CDR3 bases are TGTGCCAGCAGCCAAGTGTGGGGTGGGGCGGGAGTGGCCTACGAGCAGTACTTC. Translating it yields CASSQVWGGAGVAYEQYF.

The V gene is TRBV6-4, the J gene TRBJ1-2; D not certain. The CDR3 covers 15 residues. CDR1 is MRHNA, CDR2 SNTAGT, per germline. Deletions cut 4 bases from V and 4 bases from J, with 16 bases between. This CDR3 reads CASSADIAPFYGYTF. For the CDR3, the DNA is TGTGCCAGCAGTGCCGACATCGCCCCTTTCTATGGCTACACCTTC.

The genes are TRBV10-3 and TRBJ2-3; D might be TRBD2 (5 bases). Germline CDR1 reads ENHRY; CDR2 reads SYGVKD. Trimming left V 10 bases short and J 5 bases short, with 10 bases between. This CDR3 region has 11 residues. The DNA of the CDR3 is TGTGCCAGCGGGCGCGGAGATACGCAGTATTTT. This encodes CASGRGDTQYF.

The gene calls are TRBV4-1 and TRBJ1-2; perhaps TRBD1 as D (5 bases). V lost 1 base, J lost 13 bases, and 13 bases lay in between. This CDR3 has 12 amino acids. Germline-derived CDR1 and CDR2 are MGHRA and YSYEKL. DNA of the CDR3: TGCGCCAGCAGCCAAGGGACAAGGACGTTCACCTTC. Translated: CASSQGTRTFTF.